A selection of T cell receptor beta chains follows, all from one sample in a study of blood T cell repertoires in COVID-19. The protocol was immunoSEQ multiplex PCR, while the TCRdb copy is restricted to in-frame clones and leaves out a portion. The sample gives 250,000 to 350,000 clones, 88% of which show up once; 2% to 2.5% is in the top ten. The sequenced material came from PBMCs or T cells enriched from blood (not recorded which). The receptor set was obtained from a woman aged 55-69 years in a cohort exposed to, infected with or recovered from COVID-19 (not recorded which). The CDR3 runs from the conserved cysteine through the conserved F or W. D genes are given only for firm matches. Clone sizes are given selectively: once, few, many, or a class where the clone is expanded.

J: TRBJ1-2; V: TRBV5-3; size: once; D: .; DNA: TGTGCCAGAAGCTGGGGCTGCTGCCTCAGGGGAATCCACCCTGGCTACACCTTC; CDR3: CARSWGCCLRGIHPGYTF
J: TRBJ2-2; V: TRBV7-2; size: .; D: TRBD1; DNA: TGTGCCAGCAGCTCAGAGACAGGGGGTGGTACCGGGGAGCTGTTTTTT; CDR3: CASSSETGGGTGELFF
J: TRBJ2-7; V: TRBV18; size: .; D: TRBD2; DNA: TGTGCCAGCTCACCACGGACTAGCGGTGGTGAGCAGTACTTC; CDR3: CASSPRTSGGEQYF
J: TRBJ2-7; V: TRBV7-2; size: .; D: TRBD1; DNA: TGTGCCAGCAGCTTTAGTACTGTCAGGGGGAAGTACGAGCAGTACTTC; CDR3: CASSFSTVRGKYEQYF
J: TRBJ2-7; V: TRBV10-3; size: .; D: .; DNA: TGTGCCATCAGTGTTTTAGACGAGCAGTACTTC; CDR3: CAISVLDEQYF
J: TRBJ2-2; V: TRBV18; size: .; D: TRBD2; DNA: TGTGCCAGCTCACCACAAGGGACTAGCGGGACTTACACCGGGGAGCTGTTTTTT; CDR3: CASSPQGTSGTYTGELFF
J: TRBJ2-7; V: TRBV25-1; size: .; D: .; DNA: TGTGCCAGCAGTTCGCGAAATATGGGCTGGGAGCAGTACTTC; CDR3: CASSSRNMGWEQYF
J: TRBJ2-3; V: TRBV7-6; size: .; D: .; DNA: TGTGCCAGCAGCTTAGTTGCGTCCGTAGCGACTAGCACAGATACGCAGTATTTT; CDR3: CASSLVASVATSTDTQYF
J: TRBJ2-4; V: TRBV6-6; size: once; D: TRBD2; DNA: TGTGCCAGCAGTTACGCTAGCGGGGGGTCCAAAAACATTCAGTACTTC; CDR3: CASSYASGGSKNIQYF
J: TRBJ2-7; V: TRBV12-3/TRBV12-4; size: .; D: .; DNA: TGTGCCAGCAGTTTGTCGGGCTCCTACGAGCAGTACTTC; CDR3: CASSLSGSYEQYF
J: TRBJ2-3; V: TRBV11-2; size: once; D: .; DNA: TGTGCCAGCTACACAGATACGCAGTATTTT; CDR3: CASYTDTQYF
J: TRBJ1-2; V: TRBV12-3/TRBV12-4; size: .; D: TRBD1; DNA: TGTGCCAGTAATACAGGGGGGGGCTATGGCTACACCTTC; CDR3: CASNTGGGYGYTF
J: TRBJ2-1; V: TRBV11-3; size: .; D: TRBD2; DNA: TGTGCCAGCAGCCCGACTGGGACTAGCGGGAGGAATGAGCAGTTCTTC; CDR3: CASSPTGTSGRNEQFF